The 4 T cell receptor beta chains given below trace back to one sample, sequenced in a study of blood T cell repertoires in COVID-19. Profiling relied on immunoSEQ multiplex PCR, and the TCRdb table lists in-frame clones only, not all of them. The table includes fewer than 350,000 clones, about 86% detected once. Sequencing input: peripheral blood. The source of these receptors is a woman in her 30s with COVID-19, enrolled during active disease.

The V gene is TRBV14, the J gene TRBJ1-3, with TRBD1 identical over 7 bases. Per germline, CDR1 SGHDN and CDR2 FVKESK. This CDR3 has 16 residues. V dropped 3 bases and J dropped 0; count of bases not matched to a gene: 5. The CDR3 loop reads CASSQRQGYSGNTIYF. DNA for the CDR3: TGTGCCAGCAGCCAGCGACAGGGATACTCTGGAAACACCATATATTTT.

The chain couples TRBV7-2 to TRBJ1-5; TRBD1 matches 12 bases. The CDR3 runs 16 residues. Trimming cost V 5 bases and J 7 bases; bases outside gene matches: 9. The V gene's germline CDR1 is SGHTA and CDR2 FQGNSA. Here the CDR3 reads CASSPGDRGLRQPQHF. CDR3 coding DNA: TGTGCCAGCAGCCCAGGGGACAGGGGGCTTAGGCAGCCCCAGCATTTT.

The chain recombines TRBV3-1 (or the pseudogene TRBV3-2) with TRBJ1-1, with D hard to call. This CDR3 contains 14 residues. Germline CDR1 and CDR2: LGHDT and YNNKEL (reference sequence). The germline V and J ends were trimmed by 1 base and 4 bases, with 10 bases remaining between them. The CDR3 reads CASSQGVGVTEAFF. CDR3 nucleotides: TGTGCCAGCAGCCAAGGAGTGGGAGTCACTGAAGCTTTCTTT.

The gene calls are TRBV4-2 and TRBJ2-2; tentatively, D is TRBD2 (5 bases). Germline V gene data show CDR1 as LGHNA and CDR2 as YNFKEQ. CDR3 size: 16 residues. V lost 4 bases to trimming and J lost 0 bases, with 12 bases between them. The CDR3 sequence: CASSPVPGSNTGELFF. Here the CDR3 DNA reads TGTGCCAGCAGCCCCGTTCCGGGATCGAACACCGGGGAGCTGTTTTTT.